These 28 T cell receptor beta chains were sequenced from one sample in a study of cytomegalovirus exposure and HLA in healthy donors. Vbeta (60) and Jbeta (13) primers were used in the PCR. TCRdb keeps only in-frame clones here, not all; method: immunoSEQ multiplex PCR. The repertoire holds approximately 200,000 clones, with roughly 79% as singletons. Specimen: PBMCs. These receptors originate from a man aged 18 to 29 in good health and CMV-seronegative.

The chain has TRBV14 and TRBJ2-5; possible D gene TRBD2, 7 bases. This CDR3 region has 13 residues. Trimming cost V 4 bases and J 5 bases, with 11 bases left between them. The germline V gene has CDR1 SGHDN and CDR2 FVKESK. The chain's CDR3 is CASSPGGRETQYF. CDR3 nucleotide sequence: TGTGCCAGCAGCCCGGGGGGCCGGGAGACCCAGTACTTC.

The chain links TRBV9 to TRBJ1-1; D not certain. The CDR3 is made up of 13 amino acids. Germline V gives CDR1 SGDLS, CDR2 YYNGEE. The V end lost 3 bases, the J end lost 5 bases, and 11 bases lay between the germline ends. The CDR3 DNA reads TGTGCCAGCAGCGAGGGCGGGAATACTGAAGCTTTCTTT. Residues: CASSEGGNTEAFF.

The V and J genes are TRBV4-3 and TRBJ1-3; the D gene is possibly TRBD1 (6 bases). CDR1 and CDR2 from the germline V gene are LGHNA and YSLEER. Trimming left V 0 bases short and J 4 bases short, with 16 bases between. There are 17 residues in the CDR3. CDR3 loop: CASSQDLGGARGNTIYF. In DNA form, the CDR3 reads TGCGCCAGCAGCCAAGATTTGGGGGGGGCCCGGGGAAACACCATATATTTT.

The chain joins TRBV4-3 to TRBJ2-2, with TRBD1 identical over 8 bases. CDR3 length: 18 residues. J gave up 7 bases and V 0 bases, and 13 bases lay outside the gene matches. Germline CDR1 reads LGHNA; CDR2 reads YSLEER. As DNA, the CDR3 is TGCGCCAGCAGCCAAGAAAGGCAGAGGACAGGGACGATCGGGGAGCTGTTTTTT. It specifies CASSQERQRTGTIGELFF.

CDR3 region: CASSLLAGGGETQYF. CDR3 sequence (DNA): TGTGCCAGCAGTTTACTAGCGGGGGGGGGAGAGACCCAGTACTTC. The chain combines TRBV2 with TRBJ2-5; 13 nucleotides agree with TRBD2. The CDR3 has 15 residues. Trimming at V came to 5 bases and at J to 4 bases, leaving 4 bases not matched to a gene. Looked up from germline, CDR1 is SNHLY and CDR2 is FYNNEI.

Of note for this clone: An end of the junction differs from the germline gene, which may be a read error. The chain links TRBV10-3 to TRBJ2-1; 9 positions match TRBD2. Germline loops: CDR1 ENHRY, CDR2 SYGVKD. This CDR3 has 16 residues. The CDR3 DNA sequence: TGTGCCATCAGCCCCGAGGGCGGGGGGGCCCAATCGAAGGAGGTCTTC. This gives the protein CAISPEGGGAQSKEVF.

The V call is TRBV15, the J call TRBJ2-7; 9 bases align to TRBD1. V shed 5 bases, J shed 3 bases, and the junction held 5 bases outside the gene matches. Germline V gene data show CDR1 as LNHNV and CDR2 as YYDKDF (reference sequence). This CDR3 is 14 amino acids long. This chain's CDR3 is CATSGRDRDYEQYF. In DNA form, the CDR3 reads TGTGCCACCAGCGGCCGGGACAGGGACTACGAGCAGTACTTC. The full variable domain, in which reference TRBV15 and TRBJ2-7 provide the parts outside the CDR3, is DAMVIQNPRYQVTQFGKPVTLSCSQTLNHNVMYWYQQKSSQAPKLLFHYYDKDFNNEADTPDNFQSRRPNTSFCFLDIRSPGLGDTAMYLCATSGRDRDYEQYFGPGTRLTVT.

A note on this clone: A read error may produce the germline difference seen at one junction end. The chain carries TRBV19 and TRBJ1-1, with a possible D match to TRBD1 (5 bases). The CDR3 spans 17 residues. Germline loops: CDR1 LNHDA, CDR2 SQIVND (reference sequence). The CDR3 protein is CASSISMRQGLDTEAFF. DNA of the CDR3: TGTGCCAGCAGTATATCGATGAGGCAGGGTTTGGACACTGAAGCTTTCTTT.

The chain couples TRBV7-9 to TRBJ2-1; D gene uncertain. Germline V lookup: CDR1 SEHNR, CDR2 FQNEAQ (reference sequence). The CDR3 runs 13 residues. V shed 5 bases and J shed 9 bases, with 14 bases lying between them. The CDR3 DNA follows: TGTGCCAGCAGCATCGATCTAGAGCCTGAGCAGTTCTTC. Residues: CASSIDLEPEQFF.

The V gene is TRBV7-2, the J gene TRBJ2-3; perhaps TRBD2 as D (6 bases). The V end was cut by 1 base, the J end by 6 bases, with 11 bases between. The germline V gene has CDR1 SGHTA and CDR2 FQGNSA. This CDR3 is 14 amino acids long. CDR3 nucleotide sequence: TGTGCCAGCAGCTTAGAGGCGGGGTTGGATACGCAGTATTTT. Translated: CASSLEAGLDTQYF.

There are a few counts of this clone. With a much larger clone just one base away, this may be a read error. The V gene is TRBV4-1, the J gene TRBJ2-7; 7 positions match TRBD2. V was pared by 0 bases and J by 1 base, with 9 bases of the junction left unmatched. Germline V lookup: CDR1 MGHRA, CDR2 YSYEKL. The CDR3 loop spans 17 amino acids. The CDR3 loop is CASSQDPAGEVSYEQYF. CDR3 nucleotide sequence: TGCGCCAGCAGCCAAGACCCTGCGGGAGAAGTGTCCTACGAGCAGTACTTC.

V is TRBV6-6 and J is TRBJ2-1; weak D call: TRBD1 (6 bases). The V gene lost 0 bases and the J gene lost 6 bases, with 12 bases spanning the gap. This CDR3 is built from 15 residues. The germline CDR1 and CDR2 sequences are MNHNY and SVGAGI (reference sequence). CDR3 sequence: CASSYSDSIVNEQFF. Written as DNA, the CDR3 is TGTGCCAGCAGTTACTCGGACAGTATAGTCAATGAGCAGTTCTTC.

The V call is TRBV30, the J call TRBJ2-7; possible D gene TRBD2, 5 bases. CDR3 length: 12 residues. Per germline, CDR1 GTSNPN and CDR2 SVGIG (reference sequence). V lost 3 bases and J 3 bases, leaving 9 bases between the germline ends. CDR3 protein: CAWRRVNYEQYF. CDR3 nucleotide sequence: TGTGCCTGGAGGAGGGTAAACTACGAGCAGTACTTC.

The chain links TRBV25-1 to TRBJ2-1; no clear D gene. The CDR3 consists of 16 residues. Per germline, CDR1 MGHDK and CDR2 SYGVNS. V lost 8 bases and J lost 0, with 17 bases in between. Here the CDR3 DNA reads TGTGCCAGCTCTATAGCTCTGGAGAGCTCCTACAATGAGCAGTTCTTC. Amino acids: CASSIALESSYNEQFF.

The chain joins TRBV27 to TRBJ2-1; D gene uncertain. The V and J ends lost 1 base and 8 bases respectively, with 15 bases between them. The germline V gene encodes CDR1 MNHEY and CDR2 SMNVEV (reference sequence). There are 15 residues in the CDR3. The CDR3 DNA sequence: TGTGCCAGCAGTTTATGGTGGGCCGGTTCCGATGAGCAGTTCTTC. Its translation is CASSLWWAGSDEQFF.

The chain is built from TRBV5-6 and TRBJ1-6, with D hard to call. CDR3 length: 17 residues. CDR1 and CDR2 from the germline V gene are SGHDT and YYEEEE. V lost 3 bases, J lost 11 bases, and 24 bases lay in between. The CDR3 spells CASSYYGRGYRGPPLHF. CDR3 coding DNA: TGTGCCAGCAGCTATTATGGACGGGGATACCGGGGTCCACCCCTCCACTTT.

The V call is TRBV28, the J call TRBJ1-6; TRBD1 aligns across 10 bases. The J segment lost 14 bases and the V segment lost 3 bases, leaving 7 bases of the junction unmatched. This CDR3 has 14 amino acids. Per germline, CDR1 MDHEN and CDR2 SYDVKM. CDR3 sequence reads: CASSFPGQGYTLHF. Here the CDR3 DNA reads TGTGCCAGCAGTTTTCCGGGACAGGGGTACACCCTCCACTTT.

V usage is TRBV6-6 and J usage is TRBJ1-1; D unresolved. From germline, CDR1 is MNHNY and CDR2 SVGAGI (reference sequence). The V end lost 6 bases, the J end lost 8 bases, and 10 bases lay between the germline ends. The CDR3 length is 11 residues. CDR3 amino acids: CASSSREEAFF. The CDR3 DNA follows: TGTGCCAGCAGCTCGAGGGAAGAAGCTTTCTTT.

This rearrangement joins TRBV4-1 to TRBJ2-7; D gene uncertain. CDR3 length: 13 residues. V lost 0 bases to trimming and J lost 2 bases, with 5 bases between them. Germline V gene sequence: CDR1 MGHRA, CDR2 YSYEKL. The CDR3 here is CASSQDQAYEQYF. The CDR3 DNA follows: TGCGCCAGCAGCCAAGATCAGGCCTACGAGCAGTACTTC.

This chain joins TRBV28 and TRBJ2-5, with a weak D call TRBD2 (5 bases). TRBJ2-7 matches the DNA end more closely, so the J call is doubtful. CDR1 and CDR2 (germline): MDHEN, SYDVKM. The CDR3 runs 13 residues. CDR3 nucleotides: TGTGCCAGCAGTCCGGGATCTTACTACGAGCAGTACTTC. Translation: CASSPGSYYEQYF.

This sequence joins TRBV5-1 and TRBJ1-4; the match to TRBD1 covers 8 bases. Germline CDR1 reads SGHRS; CDR2 reads YFSETQ. This CDR3 contains 15 residues. V was clipped by 5 bases and J by 4 bases; unmatched bases: 7. CDR3 bases: TGCGCCAGCAGAAAAGGACAGGGTGGTAATGAAAAACTGTTTTTT. As protein: CASRKGQGGNEKLFF.

This chain connects TRBV4-3 to TRBJ2-5; perhaps TRBD2 as D (6 bases). This CDR3 is built from 15 residues. The germline V gene has CDR1 LGHNA and CDR2 YSLEER. V shed 1 base and J shed 2 bases, with 11 bases lying between them. CDR3 sequence (DNA): TGCGCCAGCAGCCAAGCTCTACTAGCACAAGAGACCCAGTACTTC. This sequence encodes CASSQALLAQETQYF.

The chain links TRBV9 to TRBJ2-7, with TRBD2 identical over 7 bases. Germline values: CDR1 SGDLS, CDR2 YYNGEE. V was pared by 4 bases and J by 2 bases, with 6 bases of the junction left unmatched. CDR3 size: 14 residues. In nucleotides, the CDR3 is TGTGCCAGCAGCCCTAGACTAGCCCCCTACGAGCAGTACTTC. Translation gives CASSPRLAPYEQYF.

The chain has TRBV30 and TRBJ1-3, with 11 bases identical to TRBD1. J was trimmed by 2 bases and V by 5 bases; bases with no gene match: 11. The CDR3 sequence is 17 residues long. The germline CDR1 and CDR2 sequences are GTSNPN and SVGIG (reference sequence). This chain's CDR3 is CAWYPPGQGVTGNTIYF. CDR3 nucleotide sequence: TGTGCCTGGTACCCTCCGGGACAGGGGGTTACTGGAAACACCATATATTTT. Filled out from reference TRBV30 and TRBJ1-3, the complete variable domain reads SQTIHQWPATLVQPVGSPLSLECTVEGTSNPNLYWYRQAAGRGLQLLFYSVGIGQISSEVPQNLSASRPQDRQFILSSKKLLLSDSGFYLCAWYPPGQGVTGNTIYFGEGSWLTVV.

As to this clone: The junction does not match germline at one end; this may be a read error. This chain links TRBV7-8 with TRBJ2-7; 12 bases are shared with TRBD2. The CDR3 sequence is 16 residues long. Germline CDR1 reads SGHVS; CDR2 reads FQNEAQ. The CDR3 DNA is TGTGCCAGCAGCCCACGGACTAGCGGGGATGCCTACGAGCAGTGCTTC. It codes for CASSPRTSGDAYEQCF.

This clone is a singleton in its sample. The chain joins TRBV6-1 to TRBJ1-1; D is uncertain. The CDR3 spans 13 residues. V was pared by 6 bases and J by 0 bases, with 8 bases between. Looked up from germline, CDR1 is MNHNS and CDR2 is SASEGT. The CDR3: CASRLDLNTEAFF. CDR3 sequence (DNA): TGTGCCAGCAGGCTAGACCTGAACACTGAAGCTTTCTTT.

This chain joins TRBV30 and TRBJ1-2; tentatively, D is TRBD1 (5 bases). Trimming stripped 7 bases from V and 0 bases from J, with 9 bases between. The CDR3 contains 12 residues. Germline CDR1 GTSNPN, CDR2 SVGIG (reference sequence). CDR3 sequence: CASEGSNYGYTF. CDR3 nucleotides: TGTGCCTCGGAGGGGTCTAACTATGGCTACACCTTC.

The V and J genes are TRBV5-6 and TRBJ1-6, with TRBD1 as a possible D gene (6 bases). Germline V lookup: CDR1 SGHDT, CDR2 YYEEEE. The CDR3 sequence is 15 residues long. The germline V and J ends were trimmed by 0 bases and 8 bases, with 12 bases remaining between them. DNA for the CDR3: TGTGCCAGCAGCTTGGCGGCAGGGGTTGATTCACCCCTCCACTTT. It translates to CASSLAAGVDSPLHF.